The clone carrying this TCR beta chain was seen repeatedly, ten times or more. This record belongs to a study of T cell repertoires in cytomegalovirus infection. TCRdb ran MiXCR on the reads and lists one entry per CDR3 protein. The sample has approximately 250,000 distinct CDR3 sequences, approximately 9.1% seen once. The CDR3 totals 15 residues. Germline V lookup: CDR1 SGHTA, CDR2 FQGNSA. Trimming shortened V by 5 bases and J by 0 bases, and 11 bases separated the two germline ends. The sequence was collected from a human donor in good health (CMV status not recorded). Some clones in this sample may be carry-over from other donors' samples. This chain uses TRBV7-2 with TRBJ2-1; D not certain. Sequencing was performed on PBMCs. CDR3 bases: TGTGCCAGCAGCCGGATATATAGCTCCTACAATGAGCAGTTCTTC. Translation: CASSRIYSSYNEQFF.